What follows is one TCR beta chain and its context. Profiling relied on immunoSEQ multiplex PCR, and the TCRdb table lists in-frame clones only, not all of them. The sample gives over 60,000 clones, about 85% of which show up once; 0.6% to 0.8% is in the top ten. The sample is drawn from a study of OX40 agonist ivuxolimab in advanced cancers. Study-wide background: Three dose-escalation patients had partial responses: one with hepatocellular carcinoma and two with cutaneous melanoma.

This CDR3 is 14 amino acids long. Trimming pared 4 bases from V and 5 bases from J, leaving 12 bases between. Per the germline V gene, CDR1 is GTSNPN and CDR2 is SVGIG (reference sequence). This receptor was obtained from an adult with an advanced solid tumor such as melanoma, head and neck, liver or kidney cancer. The V gene is TRBV30, the J gene TRBJ1-6; TRBD1 is a possible D gene (6 bases). The source material was CD4+ or CD8+ T cells sorted from blood, sampled in a trial of the OX40 agonist ivuxolimab. The CDR3 loop reads CAWTLDSNNSPLHF. CDR3 bases: TGTGCCTGGACGTTGGACAGCAATAATTCACCCCTCCACTTT.